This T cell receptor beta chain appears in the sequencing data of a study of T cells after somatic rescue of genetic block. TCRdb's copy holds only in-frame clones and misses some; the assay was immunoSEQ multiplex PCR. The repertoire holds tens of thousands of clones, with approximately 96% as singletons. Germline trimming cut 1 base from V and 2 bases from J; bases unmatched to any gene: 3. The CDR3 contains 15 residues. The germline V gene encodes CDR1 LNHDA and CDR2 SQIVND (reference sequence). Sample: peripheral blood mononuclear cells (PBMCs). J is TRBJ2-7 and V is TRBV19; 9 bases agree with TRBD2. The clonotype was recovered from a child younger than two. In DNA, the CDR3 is TGTGCCAGTAGTATAGCCCTAGCGGGAACCTACGAGCAGTACTTC. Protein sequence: CASSIALAGTYEQYF.